The 4 T cell receptor beta chains below all came from one sample that was sequenced in a study of CD8 T cells in Susac syndrome. Random hexamers served to reverse transcribe roughly 0.5 to 1 ug RNA. A single record per CDR3 protein comes from TCRdb applying MiXCR to the immunoSEQ multiplex PCR reads. Here the sample spans 350,000 to 550,000 distinct CDR3 sequences, about 85% being singletons. Material for sequencing was CD8+ T cells from PBMCs. These receptors all stem from a human donor with multiple sclerosis.

The V and J genes are TRBV5-1 and TRBJ2-3; 9 nucleotides align to TRBD2. J gave up 0 bases and V 2 bases, and 4 bases lay outside the gene matches. Per germline, CDR1 SGHRS and CDR2 YFSETQ. This CDR3 is built from 16 residues. The CDR3 spells CASSLAGGRSTDTQYF. The CDR3, as DNA: TGCGCCAGCAGCTTAGCGGGGGGCCGTAGCACAGATACGCAGTATTTT.

This chain joins TRBV28 and TRBJ1-2; D remains ambiguous. Trimming shortened V by 3 bases and J by 13 bases, and 15 bases separated the two germline ends. Germline CDR1 is MDHEN and CDR2 is SYDVKM. This CDR3 comprises 12 residues. The CDR3 DNA follows: TGTGCCAGCAGTTTTGAGGACCACGTCCGCACCTTC. Protein product: CASSFEDHVRTF.

The chain carries TRBV27 and TRBJ2-4; a possible D gene is TRBD2 (6 bases). Germline lookup yields CDR1 MNHEY and CDR2 SMNVEV (reference sequence). Trimming pared 5 bases from V and 9 bases from J, leaving 23 bases between. CDR3 length: 16 residues. The CDR3 reads CASSQEWGEAKGIQYF. The CDR3 nucleotides are TGTGCCAGCAGTCAGGAGTGGGGGGAGGCTAAGGGCATTCAGTACTTC.

The rearrangement uses TRBV5-1 and TRBJ1-1, with 10 bases matching TRBD1. The CDR3 has 16 amino acids. The junction had 4 bases not matched to a gene; V was cut back by 1 base and J by 1 base. Per germline, CDR1 SGHRS and CDR2 YFSETQ. The chain's CDR3 is CASSLWDRGGNTEAFF. The DNA of the CDR3 is TGCGCCAGCAGCTTGTGGGACAGGGGTGGGAACACTGAAGCTTTCTTT.